The clone carrying this T cell receptor (beta chain) was detected many times. Its specificity is not known. Via MiXCR, TCRdb re-called the reads, giving one row per CDR3 protein. The sample records almost 550,000 distinct CDR3 sequences, 16% being singletons. This entry is derived from a study of T cell repertoires in cytomegalovirus infection. In the study overall: Both CMV infection and a matching HLA type were indicated by public TCR beta signatures. Findings and caveats of the study: Adding up the frequency of public TCR beta families identified people who carried CMV plus the relevant HLA. There were HLA-C-restricted CMV-specific TCR beta clonotypes dominating the ex vivo response.

The sequence derives from a human donor in good health (CMV status not recorded). Some clones in this sample may be carry-over from other donors' samples. Sequencing was done on a sample of CD8+ T cells from PBMCs.

The CDR3 loop is CASSLVRPADEQYF. DNA for the CDR3: TGTGCCAGCAGCTTAGTAAGGCCAGCCGACGAGCAGTACTTC. This chain uses TRBV7-8 with TRBJ2-7; D unclear. Germline lookup yields CDR1 SGHVS and CDR2 FQNEAQ. Trimming left V 1 base short and J 5 bases short, with 12 bases between. CDR3 size: 14 residues.